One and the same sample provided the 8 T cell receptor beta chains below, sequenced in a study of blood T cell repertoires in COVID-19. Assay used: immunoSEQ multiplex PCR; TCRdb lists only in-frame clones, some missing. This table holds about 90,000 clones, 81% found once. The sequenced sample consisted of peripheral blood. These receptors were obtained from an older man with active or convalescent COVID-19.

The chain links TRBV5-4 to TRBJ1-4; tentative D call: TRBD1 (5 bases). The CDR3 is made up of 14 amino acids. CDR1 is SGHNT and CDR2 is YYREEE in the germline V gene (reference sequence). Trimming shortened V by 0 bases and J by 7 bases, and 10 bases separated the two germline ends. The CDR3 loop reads CASSLGRGGEKLFF. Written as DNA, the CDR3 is TGTGCCAGCAGCTTGGGGAGGGGTGGTGAAAAACTGTTTTTT.

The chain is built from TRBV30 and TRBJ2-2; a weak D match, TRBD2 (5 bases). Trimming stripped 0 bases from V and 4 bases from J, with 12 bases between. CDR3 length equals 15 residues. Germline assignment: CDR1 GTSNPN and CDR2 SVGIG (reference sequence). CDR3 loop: CAWSVGSVSTGELFF. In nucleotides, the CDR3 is TGTGCCTGGAGTGTGGGTAGCGTCAGCACCGGGGAGCTGTTTTTT.

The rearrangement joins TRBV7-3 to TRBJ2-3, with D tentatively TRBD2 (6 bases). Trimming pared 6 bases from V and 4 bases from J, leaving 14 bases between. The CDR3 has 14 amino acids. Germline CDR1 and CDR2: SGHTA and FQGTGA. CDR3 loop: CASSFHGGADTQYF. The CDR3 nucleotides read TGTGCCAGCAGTTTCCACGGGGGTGCAGATACGCAGTATTTT.

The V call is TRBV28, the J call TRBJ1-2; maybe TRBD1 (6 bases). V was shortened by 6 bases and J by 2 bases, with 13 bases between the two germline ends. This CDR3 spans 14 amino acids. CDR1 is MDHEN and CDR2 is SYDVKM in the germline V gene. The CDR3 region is CASSTGQDNYGYTF. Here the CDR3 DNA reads TGTGCCAGCAGCACGGGACAAGACAACTATGGCTACACCTTC.

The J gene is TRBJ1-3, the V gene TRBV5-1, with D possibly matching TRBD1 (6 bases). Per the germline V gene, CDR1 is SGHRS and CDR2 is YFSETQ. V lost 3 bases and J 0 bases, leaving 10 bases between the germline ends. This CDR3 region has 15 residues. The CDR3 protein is CASSSQGISGNTIYF. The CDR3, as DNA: TGCGCCAGCAGCTCTCAGGGGATCTCTGGAAACACCATATATTTT.

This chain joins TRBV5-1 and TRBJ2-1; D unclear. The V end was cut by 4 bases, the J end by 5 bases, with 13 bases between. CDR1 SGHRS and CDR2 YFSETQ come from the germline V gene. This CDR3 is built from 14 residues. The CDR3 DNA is TGCGCCAGCAGCATAATGTCCACACACAATGAGCAGTTCTTC. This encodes CASSIMSTHNEQFF.

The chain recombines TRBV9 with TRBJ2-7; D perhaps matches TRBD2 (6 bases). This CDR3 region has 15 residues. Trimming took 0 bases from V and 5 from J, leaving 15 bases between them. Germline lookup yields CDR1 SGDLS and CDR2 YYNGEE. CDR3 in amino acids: CASSVATGEAHEQYF. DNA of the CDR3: TGTGCCAGCAGCGTAGCTACGGGGGAAGCCCACGAGCAGTACTTC.

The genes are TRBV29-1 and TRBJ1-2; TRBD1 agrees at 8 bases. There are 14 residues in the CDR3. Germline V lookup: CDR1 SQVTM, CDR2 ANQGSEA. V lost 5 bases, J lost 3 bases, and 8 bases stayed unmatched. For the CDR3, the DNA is TGCAGCGTTCGGGACAGGCGGCAGGACTATGGCTACACCTTC. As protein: CSVRDRRQDYGYTF.